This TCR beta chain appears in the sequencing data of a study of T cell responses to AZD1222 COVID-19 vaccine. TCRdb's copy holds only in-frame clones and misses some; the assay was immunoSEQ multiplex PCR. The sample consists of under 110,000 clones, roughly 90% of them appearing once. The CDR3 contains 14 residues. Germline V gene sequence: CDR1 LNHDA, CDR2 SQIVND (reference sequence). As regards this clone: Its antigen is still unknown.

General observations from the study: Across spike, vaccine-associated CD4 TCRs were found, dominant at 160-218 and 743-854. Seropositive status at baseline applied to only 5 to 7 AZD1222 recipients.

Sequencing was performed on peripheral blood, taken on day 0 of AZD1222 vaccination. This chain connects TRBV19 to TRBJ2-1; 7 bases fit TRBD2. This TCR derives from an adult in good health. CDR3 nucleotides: TGTGCGGCCGCGCGGGAGAGTTCCTACAATGAGCAGTTCTTC. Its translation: CAAARESSYNEQFF.